This note documents a single T cell receptor beta chain sequence. This sample stems from a study of blood T cell repertoires in COVID-19. Germline V gene sequence: CDR1 SGHTA, CDR2 FQGTGA. This CDR3 contains 16 residues. Trimming removed 0 bases from V and 2 bases from J, with 12 bases in between. Study processing details: Estimated nucleated cell counts came from reference gene primer amplification. TCRdb keeps only in-frame clones here, not all; method: immunoSEQ multiplex PCR. V and J calls and clone size are those listed in that table; D and trimming were worked out from the DNA. The sample consists of over 70,000 clones, about 87% of them appearing once.

This clonotype originated in a man older than 75 with acute or convalescent COVID-19. The chain employs TRBV7-3 and TRBJ2-3; D perhaps matches TRBD1 (5 bases). The specimen sequenced was peripheral blood. The CDR3 region is CASSLTGRADTDTQYF. In nucleotides, the CDR3 is TGTGCCAGCAGCTTAACGGGCAGGGCCGACACAGATACGCAGTATTTT.